The 27 T cell receptor beta chains reported below all come from one sample, sequenced in a study of long-term antiretroviral therapy in people with HIV. Survey-level immunoSEQ v3.0 assays were run. Sequencing used immunoSEQ multiplex PCR; TCRdb keeps in-frame clones, though not all of them. Of approximately 36,000 clones listed, roughly 80% were seen once; the top ten hold about 6%. The sequencing here drew on unsorted PBMCs, taken 0.6 years after starting antiretroviral therapy. These receptors were obtained from a young man with HIV.

This clone was seen a few times. Here the CDR3 DNA reads TGTGCCAGCAGCGTAGTGGGGGACATTGGGCCCCAGCATTTT. This encodes CASSVVGDIGPQHF. This chain connects TRBV9 to TRBJ1-5, with TRBD1 as a possible D gene (6 bases). Germline CDR1 reads SGDLS; CDR2 reads YYNGEE. The CDR3 sequence is 14 residues long. V was trimmed by 0 bases and J by 9 bases, leaving 13 bases between them.

This chain uses TRBV6-6 with TRBJ1-4, with a tentative D call TRBD1 (6 bases). V dropped 5 bases and J dropped 4 bases, with 14 bases sitting between them. Germline V gene sequence: CDR1 MNHNY, CDR2 SVGAGI (reference sequence). The CDR3 contains 15 residues. CDR3 amino acids: CASSPIDRINEKLFF. The CDR3 DNA follows: TGTGCCAGCAGTCCGATCGACAGGATTAATGAAAAACTGTTTTTT.

The rearrangement uses TRBV19 and TRBJ1-5, with D perhaps matching TRBD1 (5 bases). Trimming pared 0 bases from V and 2 bases from J, leaving 11 bases between. The CDR3 contains 16 residues. Germline CDR1 and CDR2: LNHDA and SQIVND (reference sequence). In DNA form, the CDR3 reads TGTGCCAGTAGTATAGATCAGGGTATTGGCAATCAGCCCCAGCATTTT. It translates to CASSIDQGIGNQPQHF.

The table lists this clone with a count of one. J is TRBJ2-7 and V is TRBV4-3, with 8 bases that match TRBD1. This CDR3 comprises 15 residues. In germline, CDR1 is LGHNA, CDR2 YSLEER. V shed 1 base and J 2 bases; nucleotides not matched to a gene: 4. The CDR3 sequence: CASSQAGTGPYEQYF. The DNA of the CDR3 is TGCGCCAGCAGCCAAGCGGGGACAGGACCCTACGAGCAGTACTTC.

The chain has TRBV16 and TRBJ1-5; D call uncertain. Trimming pared 3 bases from V and 7 bases from J, leaving 13 bases between. The CDR3 loop spans 14 amino acids. From germline, CDR1 is KGHSY and CDR2 FQNENV. In DNA form, the CDR3 reads TGTGCCAGCAGCCACGAAAGCCTGGGGCAGCCCCAGCATTTT. It encodes CASSHESLGQPQHF.

The table lists this clone with a few counts. V gene TRBV28 combines with J gene TRBJ2-1; 10 bases fit TRBD2. The CDR3 totals 15 residues. Germline V lookup: CDR1 MDHEN, CDR2 SYDVKM. Germline trimming cut 3 bases from V and 6 bases from J; bases unmatched to any gene: 5. The CDR3 DNA follows: TGTGCCAGCAGTTTCCGTTTAGCGGGAGGCAATGAGCAGTTCTTC. This translates into CASSFRLAGGNEQFF.

Points on this clone: The sample holds other DNA sequences that translate to the same CDR3. J is TRBJ2-1 and V is TRBV19; 8 positions match TRBD2. This CDR3 has 15 amino acids. Germline values: CDR1 LNHDA, CDR2 SQIVND (reference sequence). V was clipped by 1 base and J by 2 bases; unmatched bases: 1. The DNA of the CDR3 is TGTGCCAGTAGTATAGTAGCGGGGCCCTACAATGAGCAGTTCTTC. Translating gives CASSIVAGPYNEQFF.

This clone was detected only once. The genes are TRBV10-1 and TRBJ2-3; 9 bases line up with TRBD2. CDR3 length: 15 residues. V was pared by 3 bases and J by 6 bases, with 7 bases of the junction left unmatched. Germline V gene data show CDR1 as WNHNN and CDR2 as SYGVQD (reference sequence). The CDR3: CASSEFVREGDTQYF. DNA of the CDR3: TGCGCCAGCAGTGAATTTGTGCGGGAGGGGGATACGCAGTATTTT.

This clone was observed a few times. CDR3 nucleotides: TGTGCCAGCAGTTTGACAAATCTCGCCCCCGAGCAGTACTTC. Translated, it gives CASSLTNLAPEQYF. The V call is TRBV28, the J call TRBJ2-7; D remains ambiguous. Germline CDR1 and CDR2: MDHEN and SYDVKM. V was cut by 3 bases and J by 6 bases, with 15 bases left in between. The CDR3 contains 14 residues.

The chain couples TRBV4-3 to TRBJ1-1, with D possibly being TRBD1 (5 bases). Trimming cost V 4 bases and J 11 bases, with 14 bases left between them. This CDR3 contains 12 residues. Germline values: CDR1 LGHNA, CDR2 YSLEER. The CDR3 DNA sequence: TGCGCCAGCAGCCTTGGTCAGGGATCGGCTTTCTTT. Translating it yields CASSLGQGSAFF.

The DNA for the CDR3 is TGCGCCAGCAGCCAAGCTTCGGGAGGGGTTAGTCAAGAGACCCAGTACTTC. Protein product: CASSQASGGVSQETQYF. The rearrangement links TRBV5-1 to TRBJ2-5; TRBD2 agrees at 8 bases. Germline values: CDR1 SGHRS, CDR2 YFSETQ. The CDR3 contains 17 residues. V shed 4 bases, J shed 2 bases, and the junction held 13 bases outside the gene matches.

V gene TRBV4-3 combines with J gene TRBJ2-2, with a tentative D call TRBD2 (5 bases). The CDR3 consists of 16 residues. Germline CDR1 reads LGHNA; CDR2 reads YSLEER. V lost 0 bases, J lost 7 bases, and 15 bases lay in between. CDR3 sequence reads: CASSQDWGVKSGELFF. The DNA of the CDR3 is TGCGCCAGCAGCCAAGATTGGGGAGTGAAGAGCGGGGAGCTGTTTTTT.

V and J are TRBV28 and TRBJ2-1; 10 bases are shared with TRBD2. This CDR3 is 17 amino acids long. In germline, CDR1 is MDHEN, CDR2 SYDVKM. The ends lost 4 bases at V and 3 bases at J; junction bases unmatched: 9. In nucleotides, the CDR3 is TGTGCCAGCAGTTCACACGGACTAGCGGTAGGCTACAATGAGCAGTTCTTC. This translates into CASSSHGLAVGYNEQFF. The complete variable domain, with remaining parts taken from reference TRBV28 and TRBJ2-1, reads DVKVTQSSRYLVKRTGEKVFLECVQDMDHENMFWYRQDPGLGLRLIYFSYDVKMKEKGDIPEGYSVSREKKERFSLILESASTNQTSMYLCASSSHGLAVGYNEQFFGPGTRLTVL.

This chain links TRBV19 with TRBJ2-7; D gene ambiguous. V was trimmed by 3 bases and J by 0 bases, leaving 6 bases between them. Germline V gives CDR1 LNHDA, CDR2 SQIVND (reference sequence). The CDR3 is 13 residues long. CDR3 coding DNA: TGTGCCAGTAGTATGAGTAGCTCCTACGAGCAGTACTTC. Residues: CASSMSSSYEQYF.

The CDR3 region is CASSLGTSSDTQYF. In DNA, the CDR3 is TGTGCCAGCTCACTGGGCACTAGCTCAGATACGCAGTATTTT. V usage is TRBV18 and J usage is TRBJ2-3; D is perhaps TRBD2 (6 bases). Germline-derived CDR1 and CDR2 are KGHSH and LQKENI. CDR3 length: 14 amino acids. V lost 4 bases to trimming and J lost 4 bases, with 12 bases between them.

This clone was recorded once. The chain has TRBV18 and TRBJ2-5; either TRBD1 or TRBD2 may supply D (5 bases each). The CDR3 is 13 residues long. The ends were cut back, 2 bases at V and 5 bases at J, with 9 bases in the middle. The germline V gene has CDR1 KGHSH and CDR2 LQKENI. The CDR3 loop is CASSPGWGETQYF. The DNA for the CDR3 is TGTGCCAGCTCACCAGGTTGGGGGGAGACCCAGTACTTC.

This sequence joins TRBV5-1 and TRBJ2-1; D is unclear. This CDR3 is built from 14 residues. Per the germline V gene, CDR1 is SGHRS and CDR2 is YFSETQ. V gave up 1 base and J gave up 8 bases, with 13 bases separating them. Here the CDR3 reads CASSLRPNLHEQFF. The CDR3 DNA is TGCGCCAGCAGCTTGCGCCCCAACCTACATGAGCAGTTCTTC.

This clone has just one count. The chain employs TRBV29-1 and TRBJ1-2; 9 bases line up with TRBD1. The CDR3 length is 15 residues. Germline loops: CDR1 SQVTM, CDR2 ANQGSEA. Trimming took 6 bases from V and 1 from J; bases not matched to a gene: 9. CDR3 nucleotides: TGCAGCGTAGACGGGACAGGGTCCTATAACTATGGCTACACCTTC. Amino acid sequence: CSVDGTGSYNYGYTF.

This chain links TRBV18 with TRBJ2-6; D is perhaps TRBD1 (6 bases). This CDR3 spans 18 amino acids. Germline CDR1 is KGHSH and CDR2 is LQKENI. The germline V and J ends were trimmed by 3 bases and 1 base, with 16 bases remaining between them. This CDR3 reads CASSPLTGGGSGANVLTF. CDR3 nucleotides: TGTGCCAGCTCACCCCTGACAGGCGGTGGGTCTGGGGCCAACGTCCTGACTTTC.

This chain connects TRBV10-3 to TRBJ1-2; D is perhaps TRBD1 (6 bases). The germline V gene has CDR1 ENHRY and CDR2 SYGVKD. The CDR3 totals 16 residues. V was shortened by 6 bases and J by 8 bases, with 25 bases between the two germline ends. CDR3 region: CAISEGGAAPPLGYTF. The CDR3 coding sequence is TGTGCCATCAGCGAGGGGGGGGCAGCACCGCCCCTAGGCTACACCTTC.

The rearrangement joins TRBV29-1 to TRBJ2-1; 10 nucleotides match TRBD2. V lost 6 bases to trimming and J lost 2 bases; unmatched junction nucleotides: 7. Germline V gene data show CDR1 as SQVTM and CDR2 as ANQGSEA. The CDR3 is 15 amino acids. This CDR3 reads CSVAGTSDAYNEQFF. Here the CDR3 DNA reads TGCAGCGTCGCCGGGACTAGCGATGCCTACAATGAGCAGTTCTTC.

This sequence joins TRBV5-1 and TRBJ2-7, with 7 bases lining up with TRBD1. CDR1 is SGHRS, CDR2 YFSETQ, per germline. The CDR3 sequence is 14 residues long. V lost 0 bases, J lost 4 bases, and 4 bases stayed unmatched. The CDR3 spells CASSLAGTVYEQYF. CDR3 nucleotide sequence: TGCGCCAGCAGCTTGGCAGGGACAGTGTACGAGCAGTACTTC. The full variable domain, with the rest looked up from reference TRBV5-1 and TRBJ2-7, is KAGVTQTPRYLIKTRGQQVTLSCSPISGHRSVSWYQQTPGQGLQFLFEYFSETQRNKGNFPGRFSGRQFSNSRSEMNVSTLELGDSALYLCASSLAGTVYEQYFGPGTRLTVT.

This clone was recorded once. The chain combines TRBV27 with TRBJ2-1; 14 nucleotides align to TRBD2. Unmatched junction bases numbered 11, after V lost 8 bases and J lost 8 bases. The germline gives CDR1 MNHEY, CDR2 SMNVEV (reference sequence). This CDR3 has 16 amino acids. The CDR3 bases are TGTGCCAGCCTTGAAGGGGGACTAGCGGGAGTTCATGAGCAGTTCTTC. Translated, it gives CASLEGGLAGVHEQFF.

The rearrangement links TRBV29-1 to TRBJ2-3, with TRBD1 as a possible D gene (6 bases). CDR3 size: 12 residues. CDR1 is SQVTM and CDR2 is ANQGSEA in the germline V gene. The V gene lost 7 bases and the J gene lost 2 bases, with 10 bases spanning the gap. The CDR3 DNA follows: TGCAGCGATACAGGGAACACAGATACGCAGTATTTT. Translated, it gives CSDTGNTDTQYF.

The table lists this clone with a count of one. The chain carries TRBV18 and TRBJ2-7; D is perhaps TRBD2 (6 bases). Trimming cost V 6 bases and J 0 bases, with 15 bases left between them. The CDR3 runs 15 residues. The germline V gene has CDR1 KGHSH and CDR2 LQKENI. CDR3 nucleotide sequence: TGTGCCAGCTCCCCCCTCGGCGGGGCCTCCTACGAGCAGTACTTC. Protein sequence: CASSPLGGASYEQYF.

The chain uses TRBV7-2 and TRBJ1-1, with TRBD1 identical over 8 bases. V lost 5 bases, J lost 5 bases, and 7 bases stayed unmatched. Germline CDR1 is SGHTA and CDR2 is FQGNSA. CDR3 length: 14 amino acids. CDR3 bases: TGTGCCAGCAGCCAAGACAGGGGTGGAACTGAAGCTTTCTTT. Residues: CASSQDRGGTEAFF.

This sequence joins TRBV2 and TRBJ1-1; 7 positions agree with TRBD1. Looked up from germline, CDR1 is SNHLY and CDR2 is FYNNEI. Losses at the gene ends were 8 bases for V and 7 bases for J; bases not matched to a gene: 10. The CDR3 sequence is 13 residues long. CDR3 in DNA: TGTGCCAGCCGGGGACAGCTAAGCCGTGAAGCTTTCTTT. Encoded protein: CASRGQLSREAFF.